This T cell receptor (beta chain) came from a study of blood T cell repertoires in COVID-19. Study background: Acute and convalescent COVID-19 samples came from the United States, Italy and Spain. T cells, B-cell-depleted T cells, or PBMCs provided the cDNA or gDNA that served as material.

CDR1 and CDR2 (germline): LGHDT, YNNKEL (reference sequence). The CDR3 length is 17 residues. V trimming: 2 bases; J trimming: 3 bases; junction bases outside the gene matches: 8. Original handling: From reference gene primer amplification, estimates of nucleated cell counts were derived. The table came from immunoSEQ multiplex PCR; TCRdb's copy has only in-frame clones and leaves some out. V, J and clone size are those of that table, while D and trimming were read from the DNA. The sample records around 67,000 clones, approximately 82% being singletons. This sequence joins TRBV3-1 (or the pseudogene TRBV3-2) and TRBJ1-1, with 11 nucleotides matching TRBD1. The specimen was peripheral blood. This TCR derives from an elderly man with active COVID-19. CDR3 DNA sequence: TGTGCCAGCAGCCAAAACCCCAGGACAGGGGGCGACACTGAAGCTTTCTTT. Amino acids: CASSQNPRTGGDTEAFF.